This TCR beta chain was captured in a study of sequential checkpoint blockade in melanoma. General study results and limits: Response in arm A was associated with pretreatment TIL clonality. Rising tumor T-cell fraction and clonality meant about 30 times likelier benefit.

Assay: immunoSEQ multiplex PCR; the TCRdb copy retains only in-frame clones and omits some. This table has 10,000 or so clones, 23% appearing once. A few counts support this clone. No antigen is known for it. Stated treatment: randomized to nivolumab then ipilimumab (arm A) or the reverse (arm B). The germline gives CDR1 SGHVS, CDR2 FNYEAQ. The junction had 15 bases not matched to a gene; V was cut back by 2 bases and J by 5 bases. CDR3 length equals 18 residues. The V call is TRBV7-6, the J call TRBJ2-5, with 9 bases that match TRBD1. The specimen comprised tumor tissue (inferred from file names), sampled from a patient given nivolumab and ipilimumab in sequence. This receptor was taken from a human donor with melanoma. The CDR3 DNA is TGTGCCAGCAGCTTACGGGGGACAGGGAGGACGGTCCGGGAGACCCAGTACTTC. Amino acids: CASSLRGTGRTVRETQYF.